This entry lists 9 T cell receptor beta chains sequenced from one sample in a study of PD-1 blockade in classical Hodgkin lymphoma. Noted time point: cycle 4 day 1 (C4D1), after around six weeks of nivolumab. No patient escaped relapse after autologous stem cell transplantation, and brentuximab vedotin exposure varied. Profiling relied on immunoSEQ multiplex PCR, and the TCRdb table lists in-frame clones only, not all of them. The sample holds 50,000 to 65,000 clones; 91% are singletons and the top ten take under 13%. The sample consisted of peripheral blood mononuclear cells (PBMCs), taken before the fourth cycle of nivolumab. Every receptor here comes from a human donor with classical Hodgkin lymphoma.

The CDR3 here is CASSQEATRPLHF. The CDR3 DNA reads TGTGCCAGCAGCCAAGAAGCGACGCGACCCCTCCACTTT. The rearrangement joins TRBV14 to TRBJ1-6; D gene ambiguous. CDR1 and CDR2 from the germline V gene are SGHDN and FVKESK. The CDR3 runs to 13 residues. V lost 0 bases and J 12 bases, leaving 9 bases between the germline ends.

The chain uses TRBV6-6 and TRBJ1-5; D gene ambiguous. Germline CDR1 is MNHNY and CDR2 is SVGAGI (reference sequence). Trimming shortened V by 6 bases and J by 6 bases, and 12 bases separated the two germline ends. The length of the CDR3 is 13 residues. The CDR3 reads CASRRGNAQPQHF. CDR3 bases: TGTGCCAGCAGGAGAGGGAATGCTCAGCCCCAGCATTTT.

The chain recombines TRBV19 with TRBJ1-2; D is uncertain. V lost 8 bases and J lost 4, with 11 bases in between. Per germline, CDR1 LNHDA and CDR2 SQIVND (reference sequence). The CDR3 totals 12 residues. The CDR3 region is CASALGIYGYTF. In nucleotides, the CDR3 is TGTGCCAGTGCGCTCGGAATCTATGGCTACACCTTC.

The rearrangement uses TRBV5-1 and TRBJ2-7, with D hard to call. This CDR3 has 11 amino acids. The V and J ends lost 0 bases and 5 bases respectively, with 3 bases between them. The germline V gene has CDR1 SGHRS and CDR2 YFSETQ. The CDR3 loop reads CASSLANEQYF. The DNA of the CDR3 is TGCGCCAGCAGCTTGGCCAACGAGCAGTACTTC. Combining the CDR3 with reference TRBV5-1 and TRBJ2-7 gives the whole variable domain KAGVTQTPRYLIKTRGQQVTLSCSPISGHRSVSWYQQTPGQGLQFLFEYFSETQRNKGNFPGRFSGRQFSNSRSEMNVSTLELGDSALYLCASSLANEQYFGPGTRLTVT.

The chain recombines TRBV7-9 with TRBJ1-6, with TRBD1 as a possible D gene (6 bases). With 2 bases removed from V and 7 bases from J, the gap between germline ends came to 9 bases. Germline CDR1 reads SEHNR; CDR2 reads FQNEAQ (reference sequence). The CDR3 is 14 amino acids. In nucleotides, the CDR3 is TGTGCCAGCAGCTTATTTGGGACAAATTCACCCCTCCACTTT. This encodes CASSLFGTNSPLHF.

The chain employs TRBV5-6 and TRBJ2-7; 7 bases are shared with TRBD1. V shed 0 bases, J shed 2 bases, and the junction held 2 bases outside the gene matches. This CDR3 comprises 14 residues. CDR1 is SGHDT, CDR2 YYEEEE, per germline. The CDR3 DNA sequence: TGTGCCAGCAGCTTGGGGGACAGTACCTACGAGCAGTACTTC. Translation: CASSLGDSTYEQYF.

V usage is TRBV11-2 and J usage is TRBJ2-3, with unresolved D. This CDR3 has 13 amino acids. Trimming took off 2 bases at V and 1 base at J, with 4 bases between the two ends. Germline V CDR1 and CDR2: SGHAT, FQNNGV. The CDR3 protein is CASSLRRTDTQYF. The DNA of the CDR3 is TGTGCCAGCAGCTTACGGCGCACAGATACGCAGTATTTT.

The chain joins TRBV5-4 to TRBJ2-5, with 9 bases lining up with TRBD2. Looked up from germline, CDR1 is SGHNT and CDR2 is YYREEE (reference sequence). This CDR3 is 16 amino acids long. V was pared by 1 base and J by 4 bases, with 8 bases of the junction left unmatched. The CDR3 spells CASSLNGGGGGETQYF. The CDR3 DNA reads TGTGCCAGCAGCTTGAACGGCGGCGGGGGGGGAGAGACCCAGTACTTC.

This rearrangement joins TRBV5-1 to TRBJ1-2, with D perhaps TRBD1 (6 bases). Trimming pared 4 bases from V and 4 bases from J, leaving 17 bases between. This CDR3 spans 15 amino acids. Germline V gives CDR1 SGHRS, CDR2 YFSETQ. CDR3 sequence (DNA): TGCGCCAGCAGCCATGACAGGAGTTCCTCCTATGGCTACACCTTC. Translated, it gives CASSHDRSSSYGYTF.